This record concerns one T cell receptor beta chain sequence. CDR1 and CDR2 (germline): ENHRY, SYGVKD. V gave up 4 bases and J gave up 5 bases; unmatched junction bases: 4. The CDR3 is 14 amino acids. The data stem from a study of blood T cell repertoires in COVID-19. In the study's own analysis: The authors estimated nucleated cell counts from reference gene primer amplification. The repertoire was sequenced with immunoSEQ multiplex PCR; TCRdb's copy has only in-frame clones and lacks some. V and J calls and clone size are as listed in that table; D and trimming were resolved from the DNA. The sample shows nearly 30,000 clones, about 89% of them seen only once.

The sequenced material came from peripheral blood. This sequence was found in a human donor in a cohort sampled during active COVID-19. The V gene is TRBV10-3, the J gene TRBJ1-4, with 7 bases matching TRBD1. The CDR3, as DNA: TGTGCCATCAGTGGGACAGGCTCGAATGAAAAACTGTTTTTT. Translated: CAISGTGSNEKLFF.